The rows below give T cell receptor beta chains drawn from one sample of a study of blood T cell repertoires in COVID-19. Generated by immunoSEQ multiplex PCR, the TCRdb table keeps only in-frame clones and is missing some. Here the sample spans 300,000 or so clones, around nine tenths being singletons. Sequencing input: peripheral blood. The receptors here all came from a man in his 70s with acute or convalescent COVID-19. Each CDR3 is given without its conserved first and last residue. The D gene is left open where the match is weak.

d_gene,j_gene,v_gene,CDR3aa
.,TRBJ2-7,TRBV18,ASSQGGNEQY
.,TRBJ2-7,TRBV6-5,ASSYSQGPYEQY
TRBD1,TRBJ2-7,TRBV6-5,ASSTGQGSYEQY
.,TRBJ2-7,TRBV5-5,ASSWRQGQQY
.,TRBJ1-1,TRBV9,ASSPGDLNTEAF
.,TRBJ1-4,TRBV12-3/TRBV12-4,ASRPGVPEKLF
.,TRBJ1-6,TRBV7-9,ASSLGGGGNSPLH
TRBD1,TRBJ2-7,TRBV27,ASSKGQLGSYEQY
.,TRBJ2-2,TRBV2,ASSEEGRRNTGELF
TRBD2,TRBJ2-3,TRBV5-8,ASSFLVAGFTDTQY
.,TRBJ1-6,TRBV5-1,ASSLTYQGLGNSPLH
TRBD1,TRBJ2-2,TRBV29-1,SVGGQGLAAGELF
.,TRBJ2-6,TRBV28,ASSQHASGANVLT
.,TRBJ1-2,TRBV24-1,ATSDPGRANYGYT
.,TRBJ1-5,TRBV7-9,ASSLESGNQPQH
TRBD2,TRBJ2-7,TRBV6-2/TRBV6-3,ASSSPTSGKGSYEQY